This T cell receptor (beta chain) was retrieved from a study of T cells after yellow fever vaccination. Germline-derived CDR1 and CDR2 are MNHEY and SVGAGI. The ends were cut back, 7 bases at V and 2 bases at J, with 8 bases in the middle. This CDR3 comprises 12 residues. One entry per CDR3 protein results from TCRdb running MiXCR on the 5' RACE reads. The data hold 200,000 to 300,000 distinct CDR3 sequences, with 5.5% to 8.5% observed a single time. In the case of this clonotype: Because the CDR3 is missing its conserved closing phenylalanine or tryptophan, this is likely a read error.

Sequencing used CD4+ T cells sorted from PBMCs, obtained on the day of the yellow fever booster vaccination. The receptor was derived from a man under 40 who received the YFV17D yellow fever vaccine. The chain carries TRBV6-5 and TRBJ1-2; D is unresolved. The CDR3 sequence is CASISANYGYTS. In DNA form, the CDR3 reads TGTGCCAGCATTTCTGCCAACTATGGCTACACCTCC.